The source of this T cell receptor (beta chain) is a study of T cell responses to AZD1222 COVID-19 vaccine. This CDR3 spans 15 amino acids. Trimming removed 0 bases from V and 5 bases from J; junction bases left unmatched: 5. Germline V gene sequence: CDR1 MNHEY, CDR2 SVGAGI. Profiling relied on immunoSEQ multiplex PCR, and the TCRdb table lists in-frame clones only, not all of them. The data show 130,000 or so clones, approximately 93% seen once. V gene TRBV6-5 combines with J gene TRBJ1-1; 8 bases are shared with TRBD1. This TCR derives from an adult in good health. Here the sequenced sample was peripheral blood, taken on day 0 of MenACWY control vaccination. The CDR3 loop reads CASSYSTGGRTEAFF. CDR3 DNA sequence: TGTGCCAGCAGTTACTCTACAGGGGGTAGGACTGAAGCTTTCTTT.